This passage covers 13 T cell receptor beta chains from one sample sequenced in a study of T cell repertoires in cytomegalovirus infection. TCRdb re-analysed the reads in MiXCR, keeping a single row per CDR3 protein. The sample lists under 250,000 distinct CDR3 sequences; 9% to 15% were seen once. The sample was PBMCs. Receptors originate from a human donor in good health (CMV status not recorded). Some clones in this sample may be carry-over from other donors' samples.

This clonotype has a count of ten or more. The V call is TRBV7-3, the J call TRBJ2-3; D gene unclear. Per germline, CDR1 SGHTA and CDR2 FQGTGA. V gave up 6 bases and J gave up 0 bases, with 13 bases separating them. The CDR3 is made up of 15 amino acids. The CDR3 DNA sequence: TGTGCCAGCAGGAGGACCCCCATCAGCACAGATACGCAGTATTTT. Its translation is CASRRTPISTDTQYF.

This clonotype was seen ten or more times. The chain recombines TRBV7-2 with TRBJ2-2; 13 bases line up with TRBD2. The V and J ends lost 5 bases and 7 bases, in that order; junction bases with no gene match: 4. This CDR3 comprises 15 residues. From germline, CDR1 is SGHTA and CDR2 FQGNSA. CDR3 DNA: TGTGCCAGCAGCAGGGGACTAGCGGGGATCGGGGAGCTGTTTTTT. Translation gives CASSRGLAGIGELFF.

This rearrangement joins TRBV29-1 to TRBJ2-3, with TRBD2 as a possible D gene (6 bases). The CDR3 is made up of 12 amino acids. V shed 6 bases and J shed 4 bases, with 11 bases lying between them. Germline CDR1 is SQVTM and CDR2 is ANQGSEA. Here the CDR3 DNA reads TGCAGCGTGGACGGGACTCCAGATACGCAGTATTTT. The encoded protein is CSVDGTPDTQYF.

This clonotype was seen more than once but under ten times. The rearrangement links TRBV10-3 to TRBJ1-2; D possibly corresponds to TRBD1 (6 bases). The germline gives CDR1 ENHRY, CDR2 SYGVKD. Trimming removed 0 bases from V and 3 bases from J, with 14 bases in between. The CDR3 loop spans 16 amino acids. CDR3 coding DNA: TGTGCCATCAGTGAGTCGGTTACAGGGAGGGACTATGGCTACACCTTC. It yields the protein CAISESVTGRDYGYTF.

This clonotype has a handful of counts. The chain couples TRBV19 to TRBJ2-1; D is perhaps TRBD2 (6 bases). The germline V gene encodes CDR1 LNHDA and CDR2 SQIVND (reference sequence). V was pared by 3 bases and J by 7 bases, with 13 bases between. The CDR3 length is 14 residues. CDR3 sequence (DNA): TGTGCCAGTAGTATCATTGCGGGGCCAAATGAGCAGTTCTTC. Translated, it gives CASSIIAGPNEQFF.

The chain joins TRBV7-9 to TRBJ2-1, with D tentatively TRBD1 or TRBD2 (5 bases each). The CDR3 is 13 amino acids. Trimming pared 3 bases from V and 5 bases from J, leaving 8 bases between. Germline CDR1 reads SEHNR; CDR2 reads FQNEAQ (reference sequence). The CDR3 DNA follows: TGTGCCAGCAGCTTGGGGGTCGACAATGAGCAGTTCTTC. This encodes CASSLGVDNEQFF.

This clonotype has ten or more counts. The gene calls are TRBV11-3 and TRBJ2-5; D is unclear. This CDR3 has 15 amino acids. The V and J ends lost 2 bases and 2 bases respectively, with 12 bases between them. CDR1 and CDR2 from the germline V gene are SGHNT and YENEEA. CDR3 bases: TGTGCCAGCAGCTTATACCCCGGCCTTCAAGAGACCCAGTACTTC. Amino acid sequence: CASSLYPGLQETQYF.

The rearrangement uses TRBV11-3 and TRBJ2-1; TRBD2 matches at 9 bases. The CDR3 sequence is 15 residues long. CDR1 and CDR2 from the germline V gene are SGHNT and YENEEA. Trimming took 5 bases from V and 3 from J; bases not matched to a gene: 5. The chain's CDR3 is CASSPSGISYNEQFF. Here the CDR3 DNA reads TGTGCCAGCAGCCCTAGCGGGATAAGCTACAATGAGCAGTTCTTC.

This clonotype was detected many times. This rearrangement joins TRBV11-3 to TRBJ2-5, with D possibly being TRBD2 (5 bases). The length of the CDR3 is 16 residues. Trimming removed 3 bases at V and 1 base at J, with 15 bases between. Germline CDR1 reads SGHNT; CDR2 reads YENEEA. The CDR3 bases are TGTGCCAGCAGCTTCGATATATTAGAGGGCCAAGAGACCCAGTACTTC. It translates to CASSFDILEGQETQYF.

This clonotype was observed at least ten times. The chain is built from TRBV6-1 and TRBJ1-3; D gene unclear. V was cut by 5 bases and J by 4 bases, with 12 bases left in between. Germline CDR1 MNHNS, CDR2 SASEGT. There are 14 residues in the CDR3. This CDR3 reads CASSWLGGGNTIYF. As DNA, the CDR3 is TGTGCCAGCAGTTGGCTAGGAGGCGGAAACACCATATATTTT.

This clonotype was detected many times. This chain joins TRBV7-2 and TRBJ2-5; perhaps TRBD2 as D (5 bases). Germline lookup yields CDR1 SGHTA and CDR2 FQGNSA. The CDR3 covers 15 residues. Trimming removed 1 base from V and 2 bases from J, with 11 bases in between. The CDR3 region has the DNA TGTGCCAGCAGCTTAGACCCTAGCAGTCAAGAGACCCAGTACTTC. Translating gives CASSLDPSSQETQYF.

This clonotype was seen ten or more times. The chain combines TRBV7-2 with TRBJ1-6; 10 bases are a match to TRBD1. Germline V gene sequence: CDR1 SGHTA, CDR2 FQGNSA. The CDR3 totals 15 residues. Trimming took 3 bases from V and 10 from J; bases not matched to a gene: 6. The CDR3 reads CASSFGGTGVSPLHF. DNA of the CDR3: TGTGCCAGCAGCTTCGGTGGGACAGGGGTCTCACCCCTCCACTTT.

The chain joins TRBV28 to TRBJ1-2, with D possibly matching TRBD1 (5 bases). CDR3 length equals 14 residues. Between the trimmed V and J ends, which lost 5 bases and 8 bases, there was a span of 18 bases. Germline-derived CDR1 and CDR2 are MDHEN and SYDVKM. The CDR3 region is CASSPPPAGYGYTF. DNA of the CDR3: TGTGCCAGCAGTCCTCCTCCCGCAGGGTACGGCTACACCTTC.